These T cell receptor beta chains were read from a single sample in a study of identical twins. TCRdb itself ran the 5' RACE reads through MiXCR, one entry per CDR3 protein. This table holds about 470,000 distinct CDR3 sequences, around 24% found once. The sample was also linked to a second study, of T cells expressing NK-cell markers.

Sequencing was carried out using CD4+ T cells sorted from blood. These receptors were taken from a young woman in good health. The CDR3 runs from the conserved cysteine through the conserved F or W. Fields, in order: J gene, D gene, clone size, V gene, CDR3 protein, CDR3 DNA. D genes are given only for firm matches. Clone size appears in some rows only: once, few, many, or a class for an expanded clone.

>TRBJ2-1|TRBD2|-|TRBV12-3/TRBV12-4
CASSVTPSGNEQFF
TGTGCCAGCAGCGTCACCCCTAGCGGGAATGAGCAGTTCTTC
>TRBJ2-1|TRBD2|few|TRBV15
CATSRLAGNEQFF
TGTGCCACCAGCAGACTAGCGGGGAATGAGCAGTTCTTC
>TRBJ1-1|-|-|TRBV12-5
CASGLTPNTEAFF
TGTGCTAGTGGTTTGACCCCGAACACTGAAGCTTTCTTT
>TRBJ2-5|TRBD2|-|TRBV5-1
CASGRGRRAETQYF
TGCGCCAGCGGGCGCGGGAGGAGGGCGGAGACCCAGTACTTC
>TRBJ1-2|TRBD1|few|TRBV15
CATSILQGANYGYTF
TGTGCCACCAGCATTTTACAGGGGGCCAACTATGGCTACACCTTC
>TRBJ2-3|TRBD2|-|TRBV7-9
CASSPLATFTDTQYF
TGTGCCAGCAGCCCACTAGCGACTTTTACAGATACGCAGTATTTT
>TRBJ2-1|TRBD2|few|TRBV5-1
CASSLGSGRSNEQFF
TGCGCCAGCAGCCTTGGGAGCGGGAGGTCCAATGAGCAGTTCTTC
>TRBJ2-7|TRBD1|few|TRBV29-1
CSALLGQGGTYEQYF
TGCAGCGCACTGCTCGGACAGGGGGGAACCTACGAGCAGTACTTC
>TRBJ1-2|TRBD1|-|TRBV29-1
CSADRETHGYTF
TGCAGCGCGGACAGGGAGACCCATGGCTACACCTTC
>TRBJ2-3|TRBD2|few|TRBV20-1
CSARTSGASSTDTQYF
TGCAGTGCTAGGACTAGCGGGGCTTCTAGCACAGATACGCAGTATTTT
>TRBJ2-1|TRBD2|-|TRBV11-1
CASSQTGLAGSSHNEQFF
TGTGCCAGCAGTCAAACTGGACTAGCGGGATCATCCCACAATGAGCAGTTCTTC
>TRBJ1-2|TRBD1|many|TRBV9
CASSPRTGDRNGYTF
TGTGCCAGCAGCCCCCGGACAGGGGATAGGAACGGCTACACCTTC
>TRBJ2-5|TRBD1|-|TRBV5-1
CASSSHLGDRATQYF
TGCGCCAGCAGCTCCCACTTGGGTGACAGGGCCACCCAGTACTTC
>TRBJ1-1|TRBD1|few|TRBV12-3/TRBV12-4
CASSSTGGGTEAFF
TGTGCCAGCAGTTCGACAGGGGGCGGCACTGAAGCTTTCTTT
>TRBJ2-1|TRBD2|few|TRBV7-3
CASSPDGGGYNEQFF
TGTGCCAGCAGCCCAGACGGGGGGGGATACAATGAGCAGTTCTTC
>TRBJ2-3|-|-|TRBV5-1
CASTDTQYF
TGCGCCAGCACAGATACGCAGTATTTT
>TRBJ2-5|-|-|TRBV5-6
CASSLVASLETQYF
TGTGCCAGCAGCTTGGTCGCCAGCCTAGAGACCCAGTACTTC
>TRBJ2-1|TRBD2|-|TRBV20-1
CSARDITSGSLYNEQFF
TGCAGTGCTAGAGATATCACTAGCGGGAGTCTTTACAATGAGCAGTTCTTC
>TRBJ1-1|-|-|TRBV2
CASSPLTGANTEAFF
TGTGCCAGCAGCCCGCTGACGGGGGCGAACACTGAAGCTTTCTTT
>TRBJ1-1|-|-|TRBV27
CASRSGRESTEAFF
TGTGCCAGCAGATCTGGACGAGAGAGCACTGAAGCTTTCTTT
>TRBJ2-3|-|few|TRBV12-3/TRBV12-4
CASSLGDPDTQYF
TGTGCCAGCAGTTTAGGGGACCCAGATACGCAGTATTTT
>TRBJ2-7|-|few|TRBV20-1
CSARIEDEQYF
TGCAGTGCTAGGATCGAGGACGAGCAGTACTTC
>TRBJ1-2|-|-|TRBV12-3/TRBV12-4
CASSPTPGQRYTF
TGTGCCAGCAGCCCCACCCCCGGACAGCGCTACACCTTC
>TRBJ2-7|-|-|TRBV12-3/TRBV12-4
CASRSTLDGSYEQYF
TGTGCCAGCAGATCGACGCTGGACGGATCCTACGAGCAGTACTTC